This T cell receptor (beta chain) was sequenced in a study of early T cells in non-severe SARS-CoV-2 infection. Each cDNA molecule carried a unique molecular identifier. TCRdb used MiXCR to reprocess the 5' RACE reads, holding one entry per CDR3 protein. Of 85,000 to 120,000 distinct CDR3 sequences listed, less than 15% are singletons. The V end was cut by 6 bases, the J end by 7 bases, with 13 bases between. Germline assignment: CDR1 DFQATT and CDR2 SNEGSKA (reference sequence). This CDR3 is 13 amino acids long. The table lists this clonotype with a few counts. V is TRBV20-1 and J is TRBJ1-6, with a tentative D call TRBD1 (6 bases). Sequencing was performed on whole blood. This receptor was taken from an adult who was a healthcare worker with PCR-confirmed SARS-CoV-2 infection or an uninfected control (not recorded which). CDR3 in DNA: TGCAGTGCGGGGGACACGTCGAATTCACCCCTCCACTTT. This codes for CSAGDTSNSPLHF.